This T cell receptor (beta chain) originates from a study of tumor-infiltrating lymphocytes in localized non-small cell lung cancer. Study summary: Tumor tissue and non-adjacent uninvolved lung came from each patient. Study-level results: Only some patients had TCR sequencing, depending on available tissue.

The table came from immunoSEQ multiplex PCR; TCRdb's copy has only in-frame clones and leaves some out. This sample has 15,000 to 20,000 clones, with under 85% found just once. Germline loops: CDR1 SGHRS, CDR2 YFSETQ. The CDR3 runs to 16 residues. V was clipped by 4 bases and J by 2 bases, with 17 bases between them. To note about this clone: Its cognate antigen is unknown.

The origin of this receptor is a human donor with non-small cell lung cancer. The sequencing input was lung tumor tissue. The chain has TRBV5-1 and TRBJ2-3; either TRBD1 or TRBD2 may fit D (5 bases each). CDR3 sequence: CASSPGTASLTDTQYF. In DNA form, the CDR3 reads TGCGCCAGCAGCCCCGGGACCGCCAGTCTCACAGATACGCAGTATTTT. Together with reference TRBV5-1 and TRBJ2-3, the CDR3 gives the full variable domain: KAGVTQTPRYLIKTRGQQVTLSCSPISGHRSVSWYQQTPGQGLQFLFEYFSETQRNKGNFPGRFSGRQFSNSRSEMNVSTLELGDSALYLCASSPGTASLTDTQYFGPGTRLTVL.